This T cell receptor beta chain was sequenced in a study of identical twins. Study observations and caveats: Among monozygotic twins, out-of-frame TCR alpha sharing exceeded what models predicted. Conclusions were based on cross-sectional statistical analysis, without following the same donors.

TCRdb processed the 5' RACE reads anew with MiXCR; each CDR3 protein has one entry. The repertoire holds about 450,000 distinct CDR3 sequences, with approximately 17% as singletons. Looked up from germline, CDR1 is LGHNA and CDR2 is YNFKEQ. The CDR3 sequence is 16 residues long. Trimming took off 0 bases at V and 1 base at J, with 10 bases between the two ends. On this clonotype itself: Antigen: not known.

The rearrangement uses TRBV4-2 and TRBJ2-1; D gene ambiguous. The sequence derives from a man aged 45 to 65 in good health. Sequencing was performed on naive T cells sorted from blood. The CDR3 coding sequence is TGTGCCAGCAGCCAAGACGTAGTAGGGTCCTACAATGAGCAGTTCTTC. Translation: CASSQDVVGSYNEQFF.